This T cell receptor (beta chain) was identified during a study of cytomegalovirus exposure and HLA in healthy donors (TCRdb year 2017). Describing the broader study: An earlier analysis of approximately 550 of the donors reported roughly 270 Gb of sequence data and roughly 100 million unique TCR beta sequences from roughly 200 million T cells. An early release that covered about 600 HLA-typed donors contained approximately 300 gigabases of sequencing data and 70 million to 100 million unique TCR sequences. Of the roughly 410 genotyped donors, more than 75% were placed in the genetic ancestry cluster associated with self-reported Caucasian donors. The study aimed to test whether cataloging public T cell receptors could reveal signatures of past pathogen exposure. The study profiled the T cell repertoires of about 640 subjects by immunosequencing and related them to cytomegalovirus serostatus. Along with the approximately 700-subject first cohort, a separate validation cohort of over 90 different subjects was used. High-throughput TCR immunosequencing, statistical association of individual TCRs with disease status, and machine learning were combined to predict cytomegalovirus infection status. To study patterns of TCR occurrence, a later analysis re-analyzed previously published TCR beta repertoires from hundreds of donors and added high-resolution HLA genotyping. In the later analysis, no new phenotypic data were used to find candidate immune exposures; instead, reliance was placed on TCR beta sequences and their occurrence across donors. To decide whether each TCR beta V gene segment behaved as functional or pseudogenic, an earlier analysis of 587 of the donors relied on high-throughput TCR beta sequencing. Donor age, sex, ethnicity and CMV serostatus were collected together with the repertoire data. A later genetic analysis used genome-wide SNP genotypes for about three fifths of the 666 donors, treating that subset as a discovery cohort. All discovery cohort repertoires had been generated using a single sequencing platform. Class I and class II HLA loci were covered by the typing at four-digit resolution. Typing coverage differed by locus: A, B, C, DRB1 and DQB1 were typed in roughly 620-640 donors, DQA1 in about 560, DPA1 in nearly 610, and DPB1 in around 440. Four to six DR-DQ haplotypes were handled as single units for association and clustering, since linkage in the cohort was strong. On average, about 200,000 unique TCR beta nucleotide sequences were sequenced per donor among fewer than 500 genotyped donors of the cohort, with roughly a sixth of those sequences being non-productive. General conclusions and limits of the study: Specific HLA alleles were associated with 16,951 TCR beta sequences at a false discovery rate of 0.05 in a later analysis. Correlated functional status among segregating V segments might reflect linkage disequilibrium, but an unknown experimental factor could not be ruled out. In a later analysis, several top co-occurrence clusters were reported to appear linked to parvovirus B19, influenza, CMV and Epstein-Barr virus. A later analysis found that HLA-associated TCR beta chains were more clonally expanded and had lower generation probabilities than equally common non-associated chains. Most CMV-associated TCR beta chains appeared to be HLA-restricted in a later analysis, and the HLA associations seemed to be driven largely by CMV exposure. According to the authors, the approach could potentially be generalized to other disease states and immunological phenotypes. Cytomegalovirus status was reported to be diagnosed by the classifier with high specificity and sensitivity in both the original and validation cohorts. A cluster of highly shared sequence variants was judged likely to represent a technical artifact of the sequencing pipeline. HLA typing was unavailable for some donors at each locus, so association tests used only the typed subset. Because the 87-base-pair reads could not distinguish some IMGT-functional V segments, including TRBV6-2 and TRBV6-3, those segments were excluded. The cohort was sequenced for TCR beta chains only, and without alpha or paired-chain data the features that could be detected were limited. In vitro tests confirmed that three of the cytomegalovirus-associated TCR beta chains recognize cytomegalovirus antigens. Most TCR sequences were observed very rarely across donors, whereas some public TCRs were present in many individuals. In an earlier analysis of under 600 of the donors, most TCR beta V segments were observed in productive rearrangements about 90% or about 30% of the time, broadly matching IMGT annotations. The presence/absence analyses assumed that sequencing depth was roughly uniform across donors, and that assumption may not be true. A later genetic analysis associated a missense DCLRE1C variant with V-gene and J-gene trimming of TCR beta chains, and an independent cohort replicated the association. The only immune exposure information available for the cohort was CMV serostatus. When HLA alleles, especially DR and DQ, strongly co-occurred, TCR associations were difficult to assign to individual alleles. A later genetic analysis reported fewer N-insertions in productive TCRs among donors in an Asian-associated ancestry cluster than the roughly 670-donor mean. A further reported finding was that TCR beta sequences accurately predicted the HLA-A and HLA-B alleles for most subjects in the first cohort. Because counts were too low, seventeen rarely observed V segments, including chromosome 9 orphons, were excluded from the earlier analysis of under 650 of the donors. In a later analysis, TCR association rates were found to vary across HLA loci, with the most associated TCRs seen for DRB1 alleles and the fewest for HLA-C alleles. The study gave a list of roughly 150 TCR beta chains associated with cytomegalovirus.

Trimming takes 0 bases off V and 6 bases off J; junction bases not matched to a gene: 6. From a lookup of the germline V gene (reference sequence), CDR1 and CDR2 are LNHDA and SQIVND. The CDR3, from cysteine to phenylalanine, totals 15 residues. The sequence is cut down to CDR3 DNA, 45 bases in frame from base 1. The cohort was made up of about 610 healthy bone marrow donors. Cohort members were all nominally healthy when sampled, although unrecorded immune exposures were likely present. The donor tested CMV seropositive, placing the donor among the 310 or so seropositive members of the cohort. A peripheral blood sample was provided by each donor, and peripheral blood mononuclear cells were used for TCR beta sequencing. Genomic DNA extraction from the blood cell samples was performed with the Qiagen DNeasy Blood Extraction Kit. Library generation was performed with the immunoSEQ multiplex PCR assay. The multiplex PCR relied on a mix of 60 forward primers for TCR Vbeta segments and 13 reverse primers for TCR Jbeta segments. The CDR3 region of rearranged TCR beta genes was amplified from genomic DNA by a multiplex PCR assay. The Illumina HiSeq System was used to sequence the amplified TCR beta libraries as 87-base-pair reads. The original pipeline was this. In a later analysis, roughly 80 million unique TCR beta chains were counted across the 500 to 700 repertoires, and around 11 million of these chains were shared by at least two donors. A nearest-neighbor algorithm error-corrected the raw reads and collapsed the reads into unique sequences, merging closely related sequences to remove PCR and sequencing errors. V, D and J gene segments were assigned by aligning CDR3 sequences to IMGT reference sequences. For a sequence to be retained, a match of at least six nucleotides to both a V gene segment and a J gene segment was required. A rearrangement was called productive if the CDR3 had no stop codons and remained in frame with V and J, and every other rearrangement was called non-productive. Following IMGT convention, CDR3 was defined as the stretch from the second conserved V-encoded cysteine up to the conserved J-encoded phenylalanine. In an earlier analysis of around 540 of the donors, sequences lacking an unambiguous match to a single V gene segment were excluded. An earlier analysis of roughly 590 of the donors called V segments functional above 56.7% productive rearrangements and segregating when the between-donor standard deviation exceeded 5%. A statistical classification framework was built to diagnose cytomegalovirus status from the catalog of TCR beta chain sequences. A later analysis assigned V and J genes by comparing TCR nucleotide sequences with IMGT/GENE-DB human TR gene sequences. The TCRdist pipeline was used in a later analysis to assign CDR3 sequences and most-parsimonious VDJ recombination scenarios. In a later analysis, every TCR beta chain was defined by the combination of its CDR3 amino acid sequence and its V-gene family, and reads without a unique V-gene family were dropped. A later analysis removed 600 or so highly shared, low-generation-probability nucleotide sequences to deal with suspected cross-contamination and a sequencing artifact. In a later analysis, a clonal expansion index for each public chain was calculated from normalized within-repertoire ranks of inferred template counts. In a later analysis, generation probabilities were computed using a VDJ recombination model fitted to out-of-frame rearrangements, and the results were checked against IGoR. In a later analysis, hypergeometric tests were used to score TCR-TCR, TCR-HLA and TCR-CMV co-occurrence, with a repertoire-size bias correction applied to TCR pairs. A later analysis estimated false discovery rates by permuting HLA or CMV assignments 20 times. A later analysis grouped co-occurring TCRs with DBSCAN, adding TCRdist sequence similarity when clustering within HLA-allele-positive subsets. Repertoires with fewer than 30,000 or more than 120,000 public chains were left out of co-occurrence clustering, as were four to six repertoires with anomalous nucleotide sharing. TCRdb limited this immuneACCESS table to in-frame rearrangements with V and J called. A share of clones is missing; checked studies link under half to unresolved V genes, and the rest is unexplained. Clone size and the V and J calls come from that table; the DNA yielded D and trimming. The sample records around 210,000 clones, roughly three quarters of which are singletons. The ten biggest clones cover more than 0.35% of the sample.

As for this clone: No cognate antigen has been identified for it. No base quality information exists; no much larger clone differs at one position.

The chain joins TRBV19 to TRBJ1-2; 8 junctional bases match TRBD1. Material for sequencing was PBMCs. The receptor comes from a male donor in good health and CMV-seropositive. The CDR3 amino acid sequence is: CASSIDPDRGHGYTF. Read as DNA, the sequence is TGTGCCAGTAGTATAGATCCCGACAGGGGTCATGGCTACACCTTC.